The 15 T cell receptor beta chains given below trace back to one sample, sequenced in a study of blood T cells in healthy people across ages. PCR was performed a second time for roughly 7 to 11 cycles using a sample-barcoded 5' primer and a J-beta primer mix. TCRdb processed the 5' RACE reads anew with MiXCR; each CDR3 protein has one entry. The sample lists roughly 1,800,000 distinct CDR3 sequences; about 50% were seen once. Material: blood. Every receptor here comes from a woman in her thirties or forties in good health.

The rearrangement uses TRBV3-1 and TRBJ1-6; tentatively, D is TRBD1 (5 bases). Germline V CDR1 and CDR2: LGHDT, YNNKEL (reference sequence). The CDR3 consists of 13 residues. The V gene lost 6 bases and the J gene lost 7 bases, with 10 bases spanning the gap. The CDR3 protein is CASRVGGNSPLHF. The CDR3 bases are TGTGCCAGCAGAGTCGGGGGGAATTCACCCCTCCACTTT.

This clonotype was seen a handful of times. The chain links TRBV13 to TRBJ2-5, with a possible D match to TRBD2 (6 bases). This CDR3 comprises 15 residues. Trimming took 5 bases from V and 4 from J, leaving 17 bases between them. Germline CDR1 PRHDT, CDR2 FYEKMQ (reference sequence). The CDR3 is CASSNQAGTGETQYF. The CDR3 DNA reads TGTGCCAGCAGCAATCAAGCGGGTACCGGAGAGACCCAGTACTTC.

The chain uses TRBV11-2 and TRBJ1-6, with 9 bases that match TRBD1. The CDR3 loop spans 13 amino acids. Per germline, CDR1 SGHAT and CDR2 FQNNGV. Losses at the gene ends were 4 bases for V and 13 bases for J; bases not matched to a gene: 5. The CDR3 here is CASSSRDRVPLHF. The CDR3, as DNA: TGTGCCAGCAGCTCCCGGGACAGGGTCCCCCTCCACTTT.

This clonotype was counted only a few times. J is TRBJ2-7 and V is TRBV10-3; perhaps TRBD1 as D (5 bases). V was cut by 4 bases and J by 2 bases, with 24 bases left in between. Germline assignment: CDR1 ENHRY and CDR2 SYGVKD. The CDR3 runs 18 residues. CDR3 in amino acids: CAISGKKGSPKETYEQYF. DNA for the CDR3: TGTGCCATCAGTGGGAAAAAGGGGTCCCCAAAAGAGACCTACGAGCAGTACTTC.

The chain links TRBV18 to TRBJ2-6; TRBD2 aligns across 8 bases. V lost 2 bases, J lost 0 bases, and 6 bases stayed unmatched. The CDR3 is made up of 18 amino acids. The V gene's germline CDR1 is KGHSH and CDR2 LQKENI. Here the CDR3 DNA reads TGTGCCAGCTCACCATCAGCGGGGGAGACCTCTGGGGCCAACGTCCTGACTTTC. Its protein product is CASSPSAGETSGANVLTF.

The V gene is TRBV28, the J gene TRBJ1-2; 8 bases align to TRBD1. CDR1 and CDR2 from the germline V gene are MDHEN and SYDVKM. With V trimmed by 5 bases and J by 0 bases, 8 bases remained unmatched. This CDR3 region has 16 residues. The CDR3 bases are TGTGCCAGCAGTCCCTTCAGGACAGGGCCTAACTATGGCTACACCTTC. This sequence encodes CASSPFRTGPNYGYTF.

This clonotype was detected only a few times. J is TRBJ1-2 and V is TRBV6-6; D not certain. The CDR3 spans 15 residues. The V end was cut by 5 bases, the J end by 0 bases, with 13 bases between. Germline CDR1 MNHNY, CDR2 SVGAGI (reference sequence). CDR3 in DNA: TGTGCCAGCAGTATAACAGAAGCTCCTAACTATGGCTACACCTTC. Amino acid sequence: CASSITEAPNYGYTF.

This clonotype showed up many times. CDR3 residues: CASSLARLQETQYF. In DNA form, the CDR3 reads TGTGCCAGCAGCTTAGCCCGGCTCCAAGAGACCCAGTACTTC. This chain uses TRBV7-2 with TRBJ2-5; D is ambiguous. The CDR3 has 14 residues. Trimming shortened V by 0 bases and J by 1 base, and 6 bases separated the two germline ends. Germline-derived CDR1 and CDR2 are SGHTA and FQGNSA.

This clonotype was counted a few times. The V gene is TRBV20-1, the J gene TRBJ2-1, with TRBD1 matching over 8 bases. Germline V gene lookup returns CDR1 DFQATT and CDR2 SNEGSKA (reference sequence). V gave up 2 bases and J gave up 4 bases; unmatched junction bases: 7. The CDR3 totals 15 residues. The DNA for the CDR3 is TGCAGTGCTAGACGTAGAGGACAGGGATACAATGAGCAGTTCTTC. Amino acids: CSARRRGQGYNEQFF.

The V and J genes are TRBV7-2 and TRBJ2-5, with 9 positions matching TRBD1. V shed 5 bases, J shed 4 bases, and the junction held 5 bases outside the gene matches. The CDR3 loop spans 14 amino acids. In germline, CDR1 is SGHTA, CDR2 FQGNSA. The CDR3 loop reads CASSPGTGSETQYF. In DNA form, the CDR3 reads TGTGCCAGCAGCCCTGGGACAGGGTCAGAGACCCAGTACTTC.

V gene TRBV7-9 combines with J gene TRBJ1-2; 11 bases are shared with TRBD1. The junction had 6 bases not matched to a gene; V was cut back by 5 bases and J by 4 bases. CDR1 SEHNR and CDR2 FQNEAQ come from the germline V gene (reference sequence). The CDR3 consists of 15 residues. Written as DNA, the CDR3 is TGTGCCAGCAGCCTTGGGGACAGGGGGACCTATGGCTACACCTTC. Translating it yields CASSLGDRGTYGYTF.

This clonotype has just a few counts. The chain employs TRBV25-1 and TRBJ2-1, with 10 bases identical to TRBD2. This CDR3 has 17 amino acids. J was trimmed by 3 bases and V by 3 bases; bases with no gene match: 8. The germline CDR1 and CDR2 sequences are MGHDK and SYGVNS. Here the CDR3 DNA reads TGTGCCAGCAGTGAGCGTACCGGGACTAGCGTCTACAATGAGCAGTTCTTC. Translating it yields CASSERTGTSVYNEQFF.

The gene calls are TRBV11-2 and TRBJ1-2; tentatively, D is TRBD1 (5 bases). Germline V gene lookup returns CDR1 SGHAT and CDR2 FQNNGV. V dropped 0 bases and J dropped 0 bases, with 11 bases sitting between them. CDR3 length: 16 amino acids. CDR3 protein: CASSLDDRLSNYGYTF. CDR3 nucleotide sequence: TGTGCCAGCAGCTTAGATGACAGACTTTCTAACTATGGCTACACCTTC.

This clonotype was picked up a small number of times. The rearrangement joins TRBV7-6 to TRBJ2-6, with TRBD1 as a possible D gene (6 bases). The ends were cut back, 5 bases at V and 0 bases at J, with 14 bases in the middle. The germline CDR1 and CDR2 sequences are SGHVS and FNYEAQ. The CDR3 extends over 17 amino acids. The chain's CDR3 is CASSKQGLSSGANVLTF. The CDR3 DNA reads TGTGCCAGCAGCAAACAGGGATTAAGCTCTGGGGCCAACGTCCTGACTTTC.

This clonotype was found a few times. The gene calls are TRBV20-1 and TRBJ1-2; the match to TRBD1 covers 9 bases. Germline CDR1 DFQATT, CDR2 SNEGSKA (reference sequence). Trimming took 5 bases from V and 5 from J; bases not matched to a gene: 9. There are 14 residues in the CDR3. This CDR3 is CSARKTGGTYGYTF. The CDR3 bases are TGCAGTGCTCGTAAGACAGGGGGGACGTATGGCTACACCTTC.